The clone carrying this T cell receptor beta chain was recorded a few times. Each sample had two DNA replicates, 0.5 ug blood or 1.5 ug tissue. Libraries were prepared by immunoSEQ multiplex PCR; TCRdb keeps only in-frame clonotypes and omits some of them. Of approximately 7,900 clones detected, around 60% appear once; the ten largest clones hold around 7%. The record originates from a study of early stage breast cancer tumors. Germline V gives CDR1 KGHSH, CDR2 LQKENI. Trimming stripped 5 bases from V and 7 bases from J, with 9 bases between. The CDR3 totals 12 residues. Sequencing was done on a sample of breast tumor tissue. The sequence was obtained from a person aged 65-85 years with breast cancer. The chain is built from TRBV18 and TRBJ1-5; no reliable D call. The CDR3 loop is CASSGGRQPQHF. DNA for the CDR3: TGTGCCAGCTCAGGTGGTCGGCAGCCCCAGCATTTT.